These T cell receptor beta chains were read from a single sample in a study of technical replicates of blood from a few donors. Clones were read by immunoSEQ multiplex PCR, and TCRdb kept only the in-frame ones, dropping some. This sample has approximately 70,000 clones, with 90% to 95% found just once. Sequencing was performed on PBMCs. All receptors derive from a human donor in good health. Some clones in this sample may be carry-over from other donors' samples. CDR3s include the opening cysteine and the closing phenylalanine or tryptophan. Each record gives: V gene, D gene, CDR3 protein. The D gene is left open where the match is weak.

v_gene: TRBV6-1; d_gene: -; CDR3aa: CASSEARATQAAFF
v_gene: TRBV5-6; d_gene: -; CDR3aa: CASSLERPRATQYF
v_gene: TRBV30; d_gene: -; CDR3aa: CAWSRLYGYTF
v_gene: TRBV6-5; d_gene: TRBD2; CDR3aa: CASSISGAEDTQYF
v_gene: TRBV18; d_gene: -; CDR3aa: CASSPREGQGNQPQHF
v_gene: TRBV5-1; d_gene: TRBD2; CDR3aa: CASSLTSGSFYEQYF
v_gene: TRBV9; d_gene: -; CDR3aa: CASSLTQGGYEQYF
v_gene: TRBV5-4; d_gene: TRBD1; CDR3aa: CASSPGTGAIEKLFF
v_gene: TRBV4-3; d_gene: TRBD1; CDR3aa: CASSQDSDRASPLHF
v_gene: TRBV7-8; d_gene: TRBD1; CDR3aa: CASSFPDRDHGYTF
v_gene: TRBV7-9; d_gene: TRBD2; CDR3aa: CASRPGTSGINTGELFF
v_gene: TRBV7-9; d_gene: -; CDR3aa: CASSLAGRADPQHF
v_gene: TRBV19; d_gene: -; CDR3aa: CASRPPAEETNQPQHF
v_gene: TRBV6-5; d_gene: -; CDR3aa: CASNGSQGTQYF
v_gene: TRBV4-1; d_gene: -; CDR3aa: CASSPQRRGQPQHF
v_gene: TRBV7-3; d_gene: -; CDR3aa: CASSLLGSSSYNEQFF
v_gene: TRBV27; d_gene: -; CDR3aa: CASSPSGSRNEKLFF
v_gene: TRBV7-3; d_gene: TRBD2; CDR3aa: CASSTGTSGNIQYF
v_gene: TRBV9; d_gene: -; CDR3aa: CASSQGGGYEQYF
v_gene: TRBV5-1; d_gene: TRBD1; CDR3aa: CASSLGGQGVEQFF
v_gene: TRBV10-1; d_gene: TRBD1; CDR3aa: CASSEQGWAIQYF
v_gene: TRBV20-1; d_gene: -; CDR3aa: CSASTGYEQYF
v_gene: TRBV2; d_gene: TRBD2; CDR3aa: CASSEEAGGLETQYF
v_gene: TRBV30; d_gene: -; CDR3aa: CAWNWGGGGYTF
v_gene: TRBV19; d_gene: -; CDR3aa: CASSITTERYYEQYF
v_gene: TRBV19; d_gene: TRBD1; CDR3aa: CASSIRTGLNEKLFF
v_gene: TRBV5-6; d_gene: -; CDR3aa: CASSGTRTEAFF
v_gene: TRBV5-1; d_gene: -; CDR3aa: CASSQQGTGNTIYF
v_gene: TRBV15; d_gene: -; CDR3aa: CATSRDPGDTQYF
v_gene: TRBV19; d_gene: TRBD2; CDR3aa: CASSISSRTSHEQYF
v_gene: TRBV4-2; d_gene: TRBD2; CDR3aa: CASSLDGGSSYNEQFF
v_gene: TRBV6-1; d_gene: -; CDR3aa: CASRTGTVSEKLFF
v_gene: TRBV7-7; d_gene: TRBD2; CDR3aa: CASSSSGGTSEQYF
v_gene: TRBV4-3; d_gene: -; CDR3aa: CASSQGAGNTIYF
v_gene: TRBV6-5; d_gene: -; CDR3aa: CASSYSGGRSYEQYF
v_gene: TRBV27; d_gene: TRBD2; CDR3aa: CASSHSGSEETQYF
v_gene: TRBV10-3; d_gene: -; CDR3aa: CATKPGSYNSPLHF
v_gene: TRBV7-6; d_gene: -; CDR3aa: CASSLGSSDPFQNEQFF
v_gene: TRBV5-4; d_gene: TRBD2; CDR3aa: CASSLAGVVSYEQYF
v_gene: TRBV30; d_gene: TRBD2; CDR3aa: CAWRPGLAGGRETQYF
v_gene: TRBV11-3; d_gene: -; CDR3aa: CASSMNGGDAQTQYF
v_gene: TRBV2; d_gene: -; CDR3aa: CASSPRGISSYEQYF
v_gene: TRBV25-1; d_gene: -; CDR3aa: CASSDGGGPNYGYTF
v_gene: TRBV6-6; d_gene: TRBD1; CDR3aa: CASSSGGETQYF